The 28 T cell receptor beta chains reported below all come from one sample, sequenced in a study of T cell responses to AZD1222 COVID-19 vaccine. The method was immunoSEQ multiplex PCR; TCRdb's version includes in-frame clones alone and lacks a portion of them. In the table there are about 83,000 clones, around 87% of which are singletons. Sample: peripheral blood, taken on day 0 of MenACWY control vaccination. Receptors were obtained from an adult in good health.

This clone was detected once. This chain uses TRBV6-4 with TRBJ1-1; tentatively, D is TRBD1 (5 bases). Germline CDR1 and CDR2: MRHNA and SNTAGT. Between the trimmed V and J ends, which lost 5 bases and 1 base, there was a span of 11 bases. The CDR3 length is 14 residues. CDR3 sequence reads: CASSRDWKNTEAFF. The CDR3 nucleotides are TGTGCCAGCAGTCGGGACTGGAAGAACACTGAAGCTTTCTTT.

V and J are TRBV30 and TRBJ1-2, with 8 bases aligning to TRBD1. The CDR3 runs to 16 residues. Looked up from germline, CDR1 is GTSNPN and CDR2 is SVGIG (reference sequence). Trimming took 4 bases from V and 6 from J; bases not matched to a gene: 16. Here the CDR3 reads CAWTNMPGTGWDGYTF. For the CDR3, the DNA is TGTGCCTGGACGAACATGCCCGGGACAGGCTGGGATGGCTACACCTTC. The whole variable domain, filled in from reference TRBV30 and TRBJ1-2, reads SQTIHQWPATLVQPVGSPLSLECTVEGTSNPNLYWYRQAAGRGLQLLFYSVGIGQISSEVPQNLSASRPQDRQFILSSKKLLLSDSGFYLCAWTNMPGTGWDGYTFGSGTRLTVV.

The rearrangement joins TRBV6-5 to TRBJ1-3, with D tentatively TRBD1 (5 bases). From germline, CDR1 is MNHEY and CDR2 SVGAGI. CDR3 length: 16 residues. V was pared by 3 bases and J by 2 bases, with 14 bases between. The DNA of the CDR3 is TGTGCCAGCAGTTATCTTCGCCGGGACGCTGGAAACACCATATATTTT. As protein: CASSYLRRDAGNTIYF.

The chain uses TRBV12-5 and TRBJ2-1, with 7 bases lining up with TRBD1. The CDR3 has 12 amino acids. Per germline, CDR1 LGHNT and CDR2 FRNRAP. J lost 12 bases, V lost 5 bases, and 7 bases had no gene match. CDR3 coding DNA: TGTGCTAGTGGTCACCCGACAGGGTGGCAGTTCTTC. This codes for CASGHPTGWQFF.

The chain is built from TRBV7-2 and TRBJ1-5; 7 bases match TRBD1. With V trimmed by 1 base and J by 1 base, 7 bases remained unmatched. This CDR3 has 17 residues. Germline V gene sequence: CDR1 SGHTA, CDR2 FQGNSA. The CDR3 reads CASSLVGQSMSNQPQHF. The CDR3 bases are TGTGCCAGCAGCTTAGTGGGACAGAGCATGAGCAATCAGCCCCAGCATTTT.

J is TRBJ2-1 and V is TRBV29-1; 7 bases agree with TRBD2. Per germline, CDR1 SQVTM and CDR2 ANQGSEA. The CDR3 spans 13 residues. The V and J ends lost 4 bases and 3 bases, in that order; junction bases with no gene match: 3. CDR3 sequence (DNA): TGCAGCGTTGGTCGCGGGAGCTACAATGAGCAGTTCTTC. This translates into CSVGRGSYNEQFF.

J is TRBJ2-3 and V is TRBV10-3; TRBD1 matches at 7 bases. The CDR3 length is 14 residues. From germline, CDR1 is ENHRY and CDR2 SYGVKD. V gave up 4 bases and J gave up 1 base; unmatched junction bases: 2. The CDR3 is CAISGDRGTDTQYF. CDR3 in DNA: TGTGCCATCAGTGGCGACAGGGGCACAGATACGCAGTATTTT.

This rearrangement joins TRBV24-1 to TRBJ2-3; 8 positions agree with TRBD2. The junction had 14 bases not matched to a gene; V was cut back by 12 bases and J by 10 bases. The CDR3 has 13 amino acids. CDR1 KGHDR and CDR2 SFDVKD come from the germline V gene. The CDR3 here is CASGGRREVAQYF. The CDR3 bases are TGTGCCTCCGGCGGGAGGAGGGAAGTAGCGCAGTATTTT.

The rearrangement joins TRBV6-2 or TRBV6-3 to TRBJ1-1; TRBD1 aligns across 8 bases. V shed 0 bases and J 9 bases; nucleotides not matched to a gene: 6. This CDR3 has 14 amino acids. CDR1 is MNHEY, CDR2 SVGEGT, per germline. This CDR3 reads CASSYSTQGAKAFF. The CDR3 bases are TGTGCCAGCAGTTACTCGACCCAGGGGGCTAAAGCTTTCTTT.

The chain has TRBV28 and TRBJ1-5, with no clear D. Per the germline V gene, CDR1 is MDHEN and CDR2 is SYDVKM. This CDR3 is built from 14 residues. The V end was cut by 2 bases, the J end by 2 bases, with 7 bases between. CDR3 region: CASSLSVGNQPQHF. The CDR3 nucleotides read TGTGCCAGCAGTTTAAGCGTTGGCAATCAGCCCCAGCATTTT.

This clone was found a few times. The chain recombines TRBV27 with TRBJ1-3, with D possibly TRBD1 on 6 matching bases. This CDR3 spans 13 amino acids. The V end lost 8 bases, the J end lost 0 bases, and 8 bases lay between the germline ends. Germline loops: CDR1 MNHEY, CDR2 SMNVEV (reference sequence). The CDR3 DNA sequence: TGTGCCAGCCAGGGGCGCTCTGGAAACACCATATATTTT. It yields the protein CASQGRSGNTIYF.

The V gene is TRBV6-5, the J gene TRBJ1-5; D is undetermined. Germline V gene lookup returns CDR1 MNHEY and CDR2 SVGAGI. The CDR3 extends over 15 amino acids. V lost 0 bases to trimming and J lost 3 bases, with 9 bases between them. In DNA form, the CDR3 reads TGTGCCAGCAGTTACTCGGGCCCCCTCAATCAGCCCCAGCATTTT. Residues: CASSYSGPLNQPQHF.

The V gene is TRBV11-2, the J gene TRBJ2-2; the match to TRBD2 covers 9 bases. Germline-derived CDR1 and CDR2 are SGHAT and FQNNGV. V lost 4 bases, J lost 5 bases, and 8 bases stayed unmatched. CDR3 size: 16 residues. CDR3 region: CASSSVAGVVTGELFF. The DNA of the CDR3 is TGTGCCAGCAGCTCGGTAGCGGGAGTTGTAACCGGGGAGCTGTTTTTT.

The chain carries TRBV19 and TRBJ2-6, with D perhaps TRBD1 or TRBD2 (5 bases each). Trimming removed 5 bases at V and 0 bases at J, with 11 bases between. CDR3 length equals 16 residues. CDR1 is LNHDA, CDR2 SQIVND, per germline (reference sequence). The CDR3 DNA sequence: TGTGCCAGTAGTGGGACCGGGCCCTCTGGGGCCAACGTCCTGACTTTC. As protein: CASSGTGPSGANVLTF. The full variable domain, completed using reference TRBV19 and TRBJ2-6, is DGGITQSPKYLFRKEGQNVTLSCEQNLNHDAMYWYRQDPGQGLRLIYYSQIVNDFQKGDIAEGYSVSREKKESFPLTVTSAQKNPTAFYLCASSGTGPSGANVLTFGAGSRLTVL.

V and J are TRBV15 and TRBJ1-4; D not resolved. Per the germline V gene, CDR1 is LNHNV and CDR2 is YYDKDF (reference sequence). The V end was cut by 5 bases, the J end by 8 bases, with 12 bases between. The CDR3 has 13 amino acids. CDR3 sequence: CATSARELEKLFF. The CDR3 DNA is TGTGCCACCAGCGCCCGTGAGTTAGAAAAACTGTTTTTT.

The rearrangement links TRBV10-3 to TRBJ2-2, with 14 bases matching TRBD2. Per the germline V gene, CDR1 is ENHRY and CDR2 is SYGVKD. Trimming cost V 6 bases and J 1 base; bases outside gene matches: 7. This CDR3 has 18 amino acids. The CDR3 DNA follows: TGTGCCATCAGACTCTGGGGGACTAGCGGGGGGAACACCGGGGAGCTGTTTTTT. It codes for CAIRLWGTSGGNTGELFF.

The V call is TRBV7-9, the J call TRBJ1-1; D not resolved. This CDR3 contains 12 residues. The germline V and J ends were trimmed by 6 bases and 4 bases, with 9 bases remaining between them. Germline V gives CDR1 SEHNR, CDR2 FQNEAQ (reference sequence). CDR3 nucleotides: TGTGCCAGCAGTTTGAGGGTCACTGAAGCTTTCTTT. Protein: CASSLRVTEAFF.

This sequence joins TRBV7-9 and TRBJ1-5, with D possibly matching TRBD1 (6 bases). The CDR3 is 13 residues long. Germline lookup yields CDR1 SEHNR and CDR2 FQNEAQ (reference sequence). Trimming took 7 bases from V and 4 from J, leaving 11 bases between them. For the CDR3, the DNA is TGTGCCAGCACCTCCGACAGGAATCAGCCCCAGCATTTT. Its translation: CASTSDRNQPQHF.

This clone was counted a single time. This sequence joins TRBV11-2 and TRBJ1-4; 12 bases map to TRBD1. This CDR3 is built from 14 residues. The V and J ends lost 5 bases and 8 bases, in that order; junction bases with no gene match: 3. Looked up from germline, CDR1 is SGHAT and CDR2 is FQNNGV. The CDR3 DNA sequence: TGTGCCAGCAGCAGTGGGACAGGGGGCGAAAAACTGTTTTTT. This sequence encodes CASSSGTGGEKLFF.

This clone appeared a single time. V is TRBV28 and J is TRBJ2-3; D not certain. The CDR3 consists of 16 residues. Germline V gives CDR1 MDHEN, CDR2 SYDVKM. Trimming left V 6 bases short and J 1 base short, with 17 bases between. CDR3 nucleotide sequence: TGTGCCAGCAGCTCAAATTCTCCCTCGGGCACAGATACGCAGTATTTT. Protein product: CASSSNSPSGTDTQYF.

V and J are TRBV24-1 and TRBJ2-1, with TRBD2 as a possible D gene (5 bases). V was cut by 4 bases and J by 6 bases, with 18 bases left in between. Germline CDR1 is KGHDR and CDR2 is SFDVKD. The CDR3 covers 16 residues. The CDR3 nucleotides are TGTGCCACCAGTGACCCCCGCCGGGGTGCCTTCAATGAGCAGTTCTTC. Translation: CATSDPRRGAFNEQFF.

This CDR3 reads CASSPTRGETQYF. The CDR3 region has the DNA TGCGCCAGCAGCCCGACTAGGGGGGAGACCCAGTACTTC. The chain employs TRBV5-1 and TRBJ2-5, with D possibly called TRBD1 or TRBD2 (6 bases each). CDR3 length: 13 residues. From germline, CDR1 is SGHRS and CDR2 YFSETQ. Trimming left V 4 bases short and J 5 bases short, with 12 bases between.

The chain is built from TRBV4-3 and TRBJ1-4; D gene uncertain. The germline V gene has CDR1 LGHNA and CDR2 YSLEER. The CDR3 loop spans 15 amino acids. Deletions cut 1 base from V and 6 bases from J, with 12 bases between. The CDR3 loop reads CASSQVGKSYEKLFF. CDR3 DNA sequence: TGCGCCAGCAGCCAAGTCGGAAAGTCATATGAAAAACTGTTTTTT.

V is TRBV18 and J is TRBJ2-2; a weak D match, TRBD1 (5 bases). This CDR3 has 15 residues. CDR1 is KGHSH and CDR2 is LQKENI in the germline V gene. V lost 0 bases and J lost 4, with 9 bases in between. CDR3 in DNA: TGTGCCAGCTCACCACCGACAGAAGTCACCGGGGAGCTGTTTTTT. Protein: CASSPPTEVTGELFF.

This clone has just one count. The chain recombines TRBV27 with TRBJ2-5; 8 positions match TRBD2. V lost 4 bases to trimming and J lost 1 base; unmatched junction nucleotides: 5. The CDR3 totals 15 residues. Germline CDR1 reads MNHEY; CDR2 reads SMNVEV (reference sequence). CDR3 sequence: CASSYTGLAQETQYF. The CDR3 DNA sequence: TGTGCCAGCAGTTATACCGGACTAGCCCAAGAGACCCAGTACTTC.

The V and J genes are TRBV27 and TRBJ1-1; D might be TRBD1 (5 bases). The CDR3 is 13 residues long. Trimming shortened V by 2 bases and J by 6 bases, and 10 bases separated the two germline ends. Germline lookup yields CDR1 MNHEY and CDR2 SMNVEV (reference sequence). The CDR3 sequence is CASSLGGWAEAFF. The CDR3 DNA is TGTGCCAGCAGTTTAGGGGGGTGGGCTGAAGCTTTCTTT.

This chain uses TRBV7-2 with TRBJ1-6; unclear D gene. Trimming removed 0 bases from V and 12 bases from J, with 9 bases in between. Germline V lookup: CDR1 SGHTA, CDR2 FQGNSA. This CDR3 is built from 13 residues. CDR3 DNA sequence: TGTGCCAGCAGCTTAGCGTTGCGAGGACCCCTCCACTTT. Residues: CASSLALRGPLHF.

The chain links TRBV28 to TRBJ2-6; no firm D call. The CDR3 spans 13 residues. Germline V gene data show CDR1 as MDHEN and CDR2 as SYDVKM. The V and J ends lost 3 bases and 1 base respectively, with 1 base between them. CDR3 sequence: CASSFSGANVLTF. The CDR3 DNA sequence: TGTGCCAGCAGTTTTTCTGGGGCCAACGTCCTGACTTTC.